This TCR beta chain was obtained from a study of vaccination and CD4 T cells after COVID-19. Study-level information: Either a CEFX pool, an HIV-1 Nef pool, or no peptide was added to control cultures.

Treatment reported: approximately nine-day PBMC culture with coronavirus spike peptide pools or control peptides (ViraFEST assay). Once peptide pools had expanded antigen-specific T cells, ViraFEST sequenced TCRs. General study findings and limits: The authors identified 304 of 307 vaccine-specific clones in convalescent patients as spike mono-reactive.

Germline loops: CDR1 MNHEY, CDR2 SMNVEV (reference sequence). This CDR3 has 16 residues. Trimming removed 6 bases at V and 1 base at J, with 18 bases between. The Oncomine TCR Beta short-read assay was what sequenced the DNA obtained from cultured CD4+ T cells. In TCRdb, the PCR reads were re-called with MiXCR into one record per CDR3 protein. The sample yields about 14,000 distinct CDR3 sequences, 58% seen once. Comments on this clonotype: Its antigen is undetermined.

The sample in question was cultured CD4+ T cells from blood, obtained after SARS-CoV-2 vaccination. This chain joins TRBV27 and TRBJ2-5; tentative D call: TRBD2 (6 bases). The source is a human donor with COVID-19. CDR3: CASRTTHGSSQETQYF. The CDR3 coding sequence is TGTGCCAGCAGGACTACACACGGGAGTTCCCAAGAGACCCAGTACTTC.